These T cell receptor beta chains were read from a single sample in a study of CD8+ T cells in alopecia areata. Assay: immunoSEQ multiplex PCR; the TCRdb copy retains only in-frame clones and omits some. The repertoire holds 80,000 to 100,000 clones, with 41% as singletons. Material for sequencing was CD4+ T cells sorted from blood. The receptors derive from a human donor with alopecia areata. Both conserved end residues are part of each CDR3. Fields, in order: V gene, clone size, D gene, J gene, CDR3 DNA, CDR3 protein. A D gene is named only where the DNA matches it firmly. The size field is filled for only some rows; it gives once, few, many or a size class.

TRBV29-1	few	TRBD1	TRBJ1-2	TGCAGCGCCATAGACAGGGGTGAGGGCTACACCTTC	CSAIDRGEGYTF
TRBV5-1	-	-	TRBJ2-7	TGCGCCAGCAGCTTTAAGGAGAGTGGAAGGGGGAGGTACGAGCAGTACTTC	CASSFKESGRGRYEQYF
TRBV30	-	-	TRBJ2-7	TGTGCCTGGAGTGTACAGGGCAGCAGGGTAGGTGAGCAGTACTTC	CAWSVQGSRVGEQYF
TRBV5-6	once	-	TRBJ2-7	TGTGCCAGCAGCGCAGGGGACTACGAGCAGTACTTC	CASSAGDYEQYF
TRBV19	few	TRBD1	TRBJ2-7	TGTGCCAGTAGTACCCGACAGGGGAACTACGAGCAGTACTTC	CASSTRQGNYEQYF
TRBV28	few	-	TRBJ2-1	TGTGCCAGCAGTTTCAGTGGTCACAATGAGCAGTTCTTC	CASSFSGHNEQFF
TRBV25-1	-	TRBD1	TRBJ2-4	TGTGCCAGTAGAGAGAGCGGACAGGGGTTAGCCAAAAACATTCAGTACTTC	CASRESGQGLAKNIQYF
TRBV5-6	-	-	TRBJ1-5	TGTGCCAGCAGCTTGATCAATAGCAATCAGCCCCAGCATTTT	CASSLINSNQPQHF
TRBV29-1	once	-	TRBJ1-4	TGCAGCGTTGGGACACTCACAACTAATGAAAAACTGTTTTTT	CSVGTLTTNEKLFF
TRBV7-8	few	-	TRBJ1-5	TGTGCCAGCAGCTGGGCAGGGGATCAGCCCCAGCATTTT	CASSWAGDQPQHF
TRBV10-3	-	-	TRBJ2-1	TGTGCCATCCGTGAGACCGGTGAGCAGTTCTTC	CAIRETGEQFF
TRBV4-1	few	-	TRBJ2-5	TGCGCCAGCAGCGCGGGACGTCTAGCTGAAGAGACCCAGTACTTC	CASSAGRLAEETQYF
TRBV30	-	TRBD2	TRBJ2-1	TGTGCCTGGAAGCGGGACTCCTCCTACAATGAGCAGTTCTTC	CAWKRDSSYNEQFF
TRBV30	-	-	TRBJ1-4	TGTGCCTGGAGGGATAAGGGGGGTTATGAAAAACTGTTTTTT	CAWRDKGGYEKLFF
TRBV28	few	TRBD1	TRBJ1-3	TGTGCCAGCAGTCGGACAGGGACAGGAAACACCATATATTTT	CASSRTGTGNTIYF
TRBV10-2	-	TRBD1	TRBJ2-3	TGCGCCAGCAGCGGAGACAGGGGGTTCGCAGATACGCAGTATTTT	CASSGDRGFADTQYF
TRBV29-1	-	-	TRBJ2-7	TGCAGCGTTGAAGTAGGCTACGAGCAGTACTTC	CSVEVGYEQYF
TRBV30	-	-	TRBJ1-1	TGTGCCTGCGCGAGGTTGAACACTGAAGCTTTCTTT	CACARLNTEAFF
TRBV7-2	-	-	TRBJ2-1	TGTGCCAGCAGCCCGCCGCGGGGTGATGAGCAGTTCTTC	CASSPPRGDEQFF
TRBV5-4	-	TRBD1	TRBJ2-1	TGTGCCAGCAGAGGGGACAGTTTCTCCTACAATGAGCAGTTCTTC	CASRGDSFSYNEQFF
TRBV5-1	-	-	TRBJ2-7	TGCGCCAGCAGTGCTAGCGCTCCCTACGAGCAGTACTTC	CASSASAPYEQYF
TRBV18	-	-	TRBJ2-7	TGTGCCAGCTCACGGGGCGGACCGCTCGGAGGGTACGAGCAGTACTTC	CASSRGGPLGGYEQYF
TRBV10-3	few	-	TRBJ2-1	TGTGCCATCAGGCGAGGACACAGGGAGGACAATGAGCAGTTCTTC	CAIRRGHREDNEQFF
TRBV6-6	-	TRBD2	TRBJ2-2	TGTGCCAGCAATAGCGGGAGGGCCTATACCGGGGAGCTGTTTTTT	CASNSGRAYTGELFF
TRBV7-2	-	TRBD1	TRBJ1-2	TGTGCCAGCAGCCGGGACAGGGGGCAGTCCGGCTACACCTTC	CASSRDRGQSGYTF
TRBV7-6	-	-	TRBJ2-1	TGTGCCAGCAGCTTAGCGGAAGGGGAAACAGTAGATGAGCAGTTCTTC	CASSLAEGETVDEQFF
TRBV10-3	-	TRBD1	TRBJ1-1	TGTGCCATCAGTGTGGGACAGGGGGACACTGAAGCTTTCTTT	CAISVGQGDTEAFF
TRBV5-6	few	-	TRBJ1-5	TGTGCCAGCAGCTACTGGGAGGGGTCAAATCAGCCCCAGCATTTT	CASSYWEGSNQPQHF
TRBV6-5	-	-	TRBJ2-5	TGTGCCAGCAGCCAGGCGCGTCAAGAGACCCAGTACTTC	CASSQARQETQYF
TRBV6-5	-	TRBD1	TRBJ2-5	TGTGCCAGCAACTCCCCCGACAGGGGTGTGAAGACCCAGTACTTC	CASNSPDRGVKTQYF
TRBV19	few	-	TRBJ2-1	TGTGCCAGTAGTAAAGTGAACGCCAATGAGCAGTTCTTC	CASSKVNANEQFF
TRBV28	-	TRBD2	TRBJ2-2	TGTGCCAGCAGTTTGGGGACTAGTTTCACCGGGGAGCTGTTTTTT	CASSLGTSFTGELFF
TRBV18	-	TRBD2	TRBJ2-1	TGTGCCAGCTCACCACCGTTTGCGGGGGACAATGAGCAGTTCTTC	CASSPPFAGDNEQFF
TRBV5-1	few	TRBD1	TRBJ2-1	TGCGCCAGCAGCTTACAACCGGGACAGGGTTATAATGAGCAGTTCTTC	CASSLQPGQGYNEQFF
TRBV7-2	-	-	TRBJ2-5	TGTGCCAGCAGCCAACCACCGGGCCAAGAGACCCAGTACTTC	CASSQPPGQETQYF
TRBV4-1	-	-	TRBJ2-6	TGCGCCAGCAGCCAAGATAGGGTAGGCGGCTCTGGGGCCAACGTCCTGACTTTC	CASSQDRVGGSGANVLTF
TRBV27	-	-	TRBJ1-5	TGTGCCAGCAGCCTTGGGGGGACACGCAATCAGCCCCAGCATTTT	CASSLGGTRNQPQHF
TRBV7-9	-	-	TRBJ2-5	TGTGCCAGCAGCCCGGGCCTCGAACAAGAGACCCAGTACTTC	CASSPGLEQETQYF
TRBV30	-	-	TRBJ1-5	TGTGCCTGGAGTGTACTGGGGGGAAATCAGCCCCAGCATTTT	CAWSVLGGNQPQHF
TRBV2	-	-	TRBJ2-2	TGTGCCAGCACCGGGACTCAAAACACCGGGGAGCTGTTTTTT	CASTGTQNTGELFF
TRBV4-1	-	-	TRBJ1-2	TGCGCCAGCAGCCAAGCCGAGGTCTCGCACTATGGCTACACCTTC	CASSQAEVSHYGYTF
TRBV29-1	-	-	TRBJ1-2	TGCAGCGTTGAAGATTGGGTCGGCAACTATGGCTACACCTTC	CSVEDWVGNYGYTF
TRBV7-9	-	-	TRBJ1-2	TGTGCCAGCAGCTTAGGGTCCTCTAACTATGGCTACACCTTC	CASSLGSSNYGYTF
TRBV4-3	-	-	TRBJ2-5	TGCGCCAGCAGCCAAGGGACAACTCAAGAGACCCAGTACTTC	CASSQGTTQETQYF
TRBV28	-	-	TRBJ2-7	TGTGCCAGCAGTTTTCCCCCCCCCGCGACGGAAACCTACGAGCAGTACTTC	CASSFPPPATETYEQYF
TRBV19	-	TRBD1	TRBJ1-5	TGTGCCAGTAGTCCAAGACAGGGGGCGTTCAACAATCAGCCCCAGCATTTT	CASSPRQGAFNNQPQHF
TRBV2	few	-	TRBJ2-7	TGTGCCACTACTAATGATGGTCTCTCCTACGAGCAGTACTTC	CATTNDGLSYEQYF
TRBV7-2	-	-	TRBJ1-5	TGTGCCAGCAGCCTGCGGGGGAATCAGCCCCAGCATTTT	CASSLRGNQPQHF
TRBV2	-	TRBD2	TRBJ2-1	TGTGCCAGCAGTGCTCTAGCGGGAGTTTTAGATGAGCAGTTCTTC	CASSALAGVLDEQFF
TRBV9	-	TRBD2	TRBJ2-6	TGTGCCAGCAGCGTTACTAGCGGGAGCTCTGGGGCCAACGTCCTGACTTTC	CASSVTSGSSGANVLTF
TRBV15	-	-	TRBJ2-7	TGTGCCACCAGCAGAGATCCAGGGAGGATCCACGAGCAGTACTTC	CATSRDPGRIHEQYF
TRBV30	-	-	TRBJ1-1	TGTGCCTGGACCGAAAAGGGCAGGGTCTGGACTGAAGCTTTCTTT	CAWTEKGRVWTEAFF
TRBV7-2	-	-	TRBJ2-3	TGTGCCAGCAGCCCTCGAGTCCTCACAGATACGCAGTATTTT	CASSPRVLTDTQYF
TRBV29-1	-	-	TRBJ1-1	TGCAGCGTTGTGGGGACCTTGGGCACTGAAGCTTTCTTT	CSVVGTLGTEAFF
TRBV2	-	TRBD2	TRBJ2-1	TGTGCCAGCCAACCTAGCGGGATATACAATGAGCAGTTCTTC	CASQPSGIYNEQFF
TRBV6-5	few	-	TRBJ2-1	TGTGCCAGCAGTTACTCTCAGGAGACGTACAATGAGCAGTTCTTC	CASSYSQETYNEQFF
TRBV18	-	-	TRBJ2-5	TGTGCCAGCTCACTCCGACAGCAAGAGACCCAGTACTTC	CASSLRQQETQYF
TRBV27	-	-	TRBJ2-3	TGTGCCAGCAGTTTCACCCCACGAGATACGCAGTATTTT	CASSFTPRDTQYF
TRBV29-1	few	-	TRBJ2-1	TGCAGCGTTGTGGGCCGCTTCAGTGGTGAGCAGTTCTTC	CSVVGRFSGEQFF